The sample holds many counts of the clone carrying this TCR beta chain. Antigen unknown. TCRdb called the 5' RACE reads again in MiXCR, with one record for every CDR3 protein. The table includes approximately 60,000 distinct CDR3 sequences, about 4.2% detected once. The data were obtained in a study of neurological immune-mediated disorders. Study conclusions and caveats: Multiple sclerosis was found to have the least TCR clonal expansion, below healthy controls, and HTLV-1-associated myelopathy the most.

J lost 0 bases, V lost 1 base, and 5 bases had no gene match. The length of the CDR3 is 16 residues. The V gene's germline CDR1 is SGHTA and CDR2 FQGTGA. The chain recombines TRBV7-3 with TRBJ2-7; TRBD2 matches 8 bases. Specimen: PBMCs. The sequence came from a man over 45 with multiple sclerosis. CDR3: CASSLNSGMASYEQYF. CDR3 DNA sequence: TGTGCCAGCAGCTTAAATAGCGGGATGGCCTCCTACGAGCAGTACTTC.